This TCR beta chain was retrieved from a study of T cells in localized non-small cell lung cancer. Study findings and constraints: Heterogeneity remains possible because sequencing was limited to only one tumor region. Tumor trailed uninvolved adjacent lung in T cell clonality, which peaked there. The appearance of a median approximately 57 of the top 100 tumor clones was seen in adjacent lung. Longer overall survival associated with higher blood T cell density; shorter survival with higher adjacent-lung clonality.

A note on this clone: Its antigen is not identified.

Some clones are missing from TCRdb's copy, which holds only in-frame ones; the method was immunoSEQ multiplex PCR. This repertoire shows around 64,000 clones, roughly 92% found once; its top ten account for less than 20%. Per the germline V gene, CDR1 is GTSNPN and CDR2 is SVGIG (reference sequence). The CDR3 covers 13 residues. V lost 5 bases and J lost 4; bases outside the gene matches: 4. V gene TRBV30 combines with J gene TRBJ2-5, with 10 bases lining up with TRBD2. The TCR was taken from a man between 40 and 69 years old with stage I lung adenocarcinoma. The starting material was peripheral blood, obtained before any cancer treatment. The CDR3 is CAWGLAGAETQYF. CDR3 sequence (DNA): TGTGCCTGGGGCCTAGCGGGAGCAGAGACCCAGTACTTC.